What follows is one T cell receptor beta chain and its context. Its antigen is unknown. The CDR3 has 15 residues. J was trimmed by 6 bases and V by 5 bases; bases with no gene match: 11. Per the germline V gene, CDR1 is SGHTA and CDR2 is FQGNSA. The sample comes from a study of post-analysis software for immune sequencing data. Study-wide context: Disease trajectories encompassed relapsing-remitting, secondary progressive and progressive-relapsing multiple sclerosis. Findings and limits, study-wide: Patients with multiple sclerosis recorded significantly lower normalized Chao1 diversity than controls, the study found. Included in a set of four or five TRBV segments more frequent in patients than controls were TRBV5-6, TRBV5-1 and TRBV20-1.

cDNA libraries of TCR beta carried unique molecular identifiers. The T cell input of about 1 to 10 million gave roughly 500,000 cDNA molecules. TCRdb re-analysed the PCR reads in MiXCR, keeping a single row per CDR3 protein. The sample consists of roughly 670,000 distinct CDR3 sequences, approximately 59% of them appearing once. The rearrangement joins TRBV7-2 to TRBJ1-2; 8 bases are a match to TRBD1. Sequenced material: blood. The receptor was derived from a girl under 10 years old with multiple sclerosis. The CDR3 sequence: CASSAPDRAPDGYTF. The CDR3 nucleotides are TGTGCCAGCAGCGCACCGGACAGGGCCCCGGATGGCTACACCTTC.